These 28 T cell receptor beta chains originate from one sample sequenced in a study of human T cells and chemical hapten exposure. TCRdb used MiXCR to reprocess the RACE reads, holding one entry per CDR3 protein. This repertoire shows fewer than 90,000 distinct CDR3 sequences, approximately 7% found once; its top ten account for 1% to 1.5%. Specified time point: patch test 2, 6 weeks after DPC sensitization. Treatment noted: therapeutic diphenylcyclopropenone sensitization with weekly scalp DPC. Source: whole blood, taken in connection with sensitization to the hapten diphenylcyclopropenone (DPC). These receptors were taken from a woman aged 25 to 45 with alopecia areata. Some clones in this sample may be carry-over from other donors' samples.

CDR3 amino acids: CASRPDRGHRDYGYTF. CDR3 sequence (DNA): TGCGCCAGCAGACCCGACAGGGGGCATAGAGACTATGGCTACACCTTC. The V call is TRBV5-1, the J call TRBJ1-2; 10 bases align to TRBD1. This CDR3 is 16 amino acids long. The V gene end was trimmed by 5 bases and the J gene end by 3 bases; junction bases not matched to a gene: 10. CDR1 SGHRS and CDR2 YFSETQ come from the germline V gene.

This clonotype was seen only a few times. This chain connects TRBV6-2 or TRBV6-3 to TRBJ1-5, with 8 bases aligning to TRBD1. The V and J ends lost 6 bases and 2 bases, in that order; junction bases with no gene match: 6. This CDR3 has 15 amino acids. Germline values: CDR1 MNHEY, CDR2 SVGEGT. DNA for the CDR3: TGTGCCAGCAGGACAGGGGAAGGACGCAATCAGCCCCAGCATTTT. Translated: CASRTGEGRNQPQHF.

This clonotype has at least ten counts. The CDR3: CASSREDEKLFF. For the CDR3, the DNA is TGTGCCAGCTCAAGGGAGGATGAAAAACTGTTTTTT. The chain links TRBV18 to TRBJ1-4, with no clear D. This CDR3 is built from 12 residues. Trimming removed 5 bases at V and 6 bases at J, with 7 bases between. Germline-derived CDR1 and CDR2 are KGHSH and LQKENI. The variable domain in full, with the rest retrieved from reference TRBV18 and TRBJ1-4, is NAGVMQNPRHLVRRRGQEARLRCSPMKGHSHVYWYRQLPEEGLKFMVYLQKENIIDESGMPKERFSAEFPKEGPSILRIQQVVRGDSAAYFCASSREDEKLFFGSGTQLSVL.

A remark on this clonotype: A much more abundant neighbour one base away suggests this may be a read error. V is TRBV15 and J is TRBJ2-1; TRBD2 is a possible D gene (7 bases). The CDR3 length is 14 residues. Germline V gene data show CDR1 as LNHNV and CDR2 as YYDKDF (reference sequence). Deletions cut 0 bases from V and 12 bases from J, with 15 bases between. For the CDR3, the DNA is TGTGCCACCAGCAGAGAGGGGGGGCAAAGTGTGCAGTTCTTC. It is translated as CATSREGGQSVQFF.

There are many counts of this clonotype. The chain uses TRBV9 and TRBJ2-1; D is perhaps TRBD1 or TRBD2 (5 bases each). Germline V gene sequence: CDR1 SGDLS, CDR2 YYNGEE. Trimming cost V 6 bases and J 8 bases, with 15 bases left between them. This CDR3 is 13 amino acids long. The chain's CDR3 is CASTGPRGDEQFF. The CDR3 region has the DNA TGTGCCAGCACCGGTCCCCGGGGCGATGAGCAGTTCTTC. The full variable domain, rest sourced from reference TRBV9 and TRBJ2-1, is DSGVTQTPKHLITATGQRVTLRCSPRSGDLSVYWYQQSLDQGLQFLIQYYNGEERAKGNILERFSAQQFPDLHSELNLSSLELGDSALYFCASTGPRGDEQFFGPGTRLTVL.

This chain joins TRBV20-1 and TRBJ2-3; 9 nucleotides match TRBD2. V gave up 3 bases and J gave up 7 bases; unmatched junction bases: 11. Germline CDR1 is DFQATT and CDR2 is SNEGSKA (reference sequence). The CDR3 sequence is 15 residues long. The CDR3 reads CSASAAGGRGYTQYF. DNA for the CDR3: TGCAGTGCTAGCGCGGCGGGGGGGCGCGGGTATACGCAGTATTTT.

J is TRBJ2-3 and V is TRBV4-2, with 14 bases lining up with TRBD2. V lost 1 base and J lost 3; bases outside the gene matches: 6. CDR3 length equals 18 residues. Germline V lookup: CDR1 LGHNA, CDR2 YNFKEQ. This CDR3 reads CASSQVRWTSGGTDTQYF. The CDR3 region has the DNA TGTGCCAGCAGCCAAGTCCGATGGACTAGCGGGGGGACAGATACGCAGTATTTT.

This clonotype was observed a few times. V is TRBV4-1 and J is TRBJ2-7; possibly TRBD1 or TRBD2 for D (5 bases each). V lost 4 bases, J lost 4 bases, and 17 bases lay in between. The CDR3 covers 15 residues. Germline CDR1 and CDR2: MGHRA and YSYEKL. The CDR3 bases are TGCGCCAGCAGCCGCTCTGGGACGGGAAGATACGAGCAGTACTTC. Its protein product is CASSRSGTGRYEQYF.

The V call is TRBV18, the J call TRBJ2-1; the D gene is possibly TRBD1 (5 bases). V lost 2 bases and J lost 5, with 7 bases in between. CDR3 size: 13 residues. Germline V gives CDR1 KGHSH, CDR2 LQKENI. The CDR3 DNA reads as TGTGCCAGCTCACCATTACAGGACAATGAGCAGTTCTTC. Residues: CASSPLQDNEQFF. The variable domain in full, with the rest retrieved from reference TRBV18 and TRBJ2-1, is NAGVMQNPRHLVRRRGQEARLRCSPMKGHSHVYWYRQLPEEGLKFMVYLQKENIIDESGMPKERFSAEFPKEGPSILRIQQVVRGDSAAYFCASSPLQDNEQFFGPGTRLTVL.

At least ten counts were recorded for this clonotype. This chain joins TRBV6-6 and TRBJ1-1; D is ambiguous. The germline CDR1 and CDR2 sequences are MNHNY and SVGAGI (reference sequence). This CDR3 has 12 residues. Trimming cost V 2 bases and J 6 bases, with 7 bases left between them. The CDR3: CASSYLTSEAFF. The CDR3 DNA sequence: TGTGCCAGCAGTTACCTAACCTCTGAAGCTTTCTTT.

V and J are TRBV5-1 and TRBJ2-3; 12 bases are a match to TRBD2. The CDR3 runs 17 residues. Germline loops: CDR1 SGHRS, CDR2 YFSETQ. The J segment lost 1 base and the V segment lost 0 bases, leaving 3 bases of the junction unmatched. CDR3: CASSLVRLAGGTDTQYF. The CDR3 nucleotides read TGCGCCAGCAGCTTGGTACGACTAGCGGGAGGCACAGATACGCAGTATTTT.

This clonotype was counted many times. V usage is TRBV7-9 and J usage is TRBJ1-1; D not certain. Germline V gives CDR1 SEHNR, CDR2 FQNEAQ (reference sequence). This CDR3 is 14 amino acids long. V was pared by 2 bases and J by 6 bases, with 13 bases between. The CDR3 DNA follows: TGTGCCAGCAGCTTAATTTTAGGGATCCCTGAAGCTTTCTTT. As protein: CASSLILGIPEAFF.

Ten or more counts support this clonotype. V gene TRBV7-2 combines with J gene TRBJ2-7; TRBD2 aligns across 9 bases. Losses at the gene ends were 3 bases for V and 1 base for J; bases not matched to a gene: 4. This CDR3 is built from 15 residues. CDR1 is SGHTA, CDR2 FQGNSA, per germline. The DNA for the CDR3 is TGTGCCAGCAGCTTTCAGCGGGGGGCATCCTACGAGCAGTACTTC. It translates to CASSFQRGASYEQYF.

This clonotype was detected many times. This chain uses TRBV29-1 with TRBJ1-1; D is unresolved. The CDR3 spans 11 residues. V lost 7 bases, J lost 1 base, and 7 bases lay in between. Germline CDR1 SQVTM, CDR2 ANQGSEA. This CDR3 is CSARKNTEAFF. In nucleotides, the CDR3 is TGCAGCGCCCGCAAGAACACTGAAGCTTTCTTT.

This clonotype has a count of ten or more. The CDR3 region is CATSEGSYTDTQYF. Here the CDR3 DNA reads TGTGCCACCAGTGAGGGAAGCTACACAGATACGCAGTATTTT. V gene TRBV24-1 combines with J gene TRBJ2-3; D call uncertain. The length of the CDR3 is 14 residues. Trimming stripped 4 bases from V and 2 bases from J, with 9 bases between. Germline V CDR1 and CDR2: KGHDR, SFDVKD.

The chain carries TRBV12-3 or TRBV12-4 and TRBJ1-2; possible D gene TRBD1, 6 bases. V lost 4 bases and J lost 2, with 11 bases in between. The CDR3 has 14 residues. DNA for the CDR3: TGTGCCAGCAGTTCCCGGACAGAAAACTATGGCTACACCTTC. Encoded protein: CASSSRTENYGYTF.

Ten or more counts support this clonotype. The chain recombines TRBV29-1 with TRBJ1-6; D possibly corresponds to TRBD1 (6 bases). This CDR3 is built from 13 residues. V lost 4 bases to trimming and J lost 7 bases, with 11 bases between them. Germline V gene data show CDR1 as SQVTM and CDR2 as ANQGSEA. The CDR3 DNA sequence: TGCAGCGTTGCTTGGGACATAAATTCACCCCTCCACTTT. Protein: CSVAWDINSPLHF.

This clonotype was picked up many times. The gene calls are TRBV28 and TRBJ1-2; D is uncertain. Germline-derived CDR1 and CDR2 are MDHEN and SYDVKM. There are 12 residues in the CDR3. V lost 3 bases and J 4 bases, leaving 6 bases between the germline ends. CDR3 bases: TGTGCCAGCAGTTTGTCTAGCTATGGCTACACCTTC. This sequence encodes CASSLSSYGYTF.

The V gene is TRBV5-6, the J gene TRBJ1-6; weak D call: TRBD1 (6 bases). Germline V gives CDR1 SGHDT, CDR2 YYEEEE. CDR3 size: 14 residues. Trimming left V 0 bases short and J 7 bases short, with 8 bases between. CDR3 nucleotide sequence: TGTGCCAGCAGCTTGGGACAGGCCAATTCACCCCTCCACTTT. It specifies CASSLGQANSPLHF. Filled out from reference TRBV5-6 and TRBJ1-6, the complete variable domain reads DAGVTQSPTHLIKTRGQQVTLRCSPKSGHDTVSWYQQALGQGPQFIFQYYEEEERQRGNFPDRFSGHQFPNYSSELNVNALLLGDSALYLCASSLGQANSPLHFGNGTRLTVT.

In the case of this clonotype: One base away lies a much larger clone, so this may be a sequencing read error. This rearrangement joins TRBV6-5 to TRBJ1-6; no reliable D call. This CDR3 is built from 14 residues. Germline V gives CDR1 MNHEY, CDR2 SVGAGI. Written as DNA, the CDR3 is TGTGCCAGCAGTTATGCAAGCACCAATTCAGCCCTCCACTTT. It codes for CASSYASTNSALHF.

This clonotype was counted only a few times. The V call is TRBV5-1, the J call TRBJ2-7; 9 nucleotides line up with TRBD2. CDR1 and CDR2 from the germline V gene are SGHRS and YFSETQ. This CDR3 contains 14 residues. With V trimmed by 3 bases and J by 5 bases, 6 bases remained unmatched. CDR3 amino acids: CASSWEAGGHEQYF. The CDR3 DNA sequence: TGCGCCAGCAGCTGGGAAGCGGGGGGCCACGAGCAGTACTTC.

This clonotype was seen at least ten times. The J gene is TRBJ2-1, the V gene TRBV12-3 or TRBV12-4, with 7 bases matching TRBD1. V lost 2 bases to trimming and J lost 12 bases; unmatched junction nucleotides: 13. The CDR3 extends over 15 amino acids. The CDR3 DNA is TGTGCCAGCAGTTTATCCCCCCCGCGAGGGGGCCCGCAGTTCTTC. Translating gives CASSLSPPRGGPQFF.

This clonotype was counted at least ten times. The rearrangement joins TRBV6-5 to TRBJ2-7; D not certain. V dropped 0 bases and J dropped 4 bases, with 10 bases sitting between them. The length of the CDR3 is 14 residues. Looked up from germline, CDR1 is MNHEY and CDR2 is SVGAGI. The CDR3 loop reads CASSYSGAPYEQYF. DNA for the CDR3: TGTGCCAGCAGTTACTCTGGAGCTCCATACGAGCAGTACTTC.

This clonotype was counted ten times or more. V gene TRBV20-1 combines with J gene TRBJ2-5, with 7 bases identical to TRBD2. V dropped 0 bases and J dropped 5; count of bases not matched to a gene: 12. The germline V gene has CDR1 DFQATT and CDR2 SNEGSKA (reference sequence). This CDR3 has 16 residues. Here the CDR3 DNA reads TGCAGTGCTAGAGACCCATCGGCGGGGGATCGGGAGACCCAGTACTTC. This sequence encodes CSARDPSAGDRETQYF.

This clonotype came up many times. This sequence joins TRBV20-1 and TRBJ2-5; 7 bases agree with TRBD1. Per germline, CDR1 DFQATT and CDR2 SNEGSKA (reference sequence). J lost 0 bases, V lost 5 bases, and 3 bases had no gene match. There are 13 residues in the CDR3. CDR3 protein: CSAFTGDQETQYF. The CDR3 nucleotides are TGCAGTGCTTTTACAGGGGACCAAGAGACCCAGTACTTC.

This clonotype came up a few times. The CDR3 loop is CASSLPDRGNTEAFF. The CDR3 DNA is TGTGCCAGCAGTTTACCTGACAGGGGAAACACTGAAGCTTTCTTT. V usage is TRBV12-3 or TRBV12-4 and J usage is TRBJ1-1, with 8 bases lining up with TRBD1. The CDR3 runs to 15 residues. J was trimmed by 2 bases and V by 2 bases; bases with no gene match: 4.

This clonotype has only a few counts. The chain uses TRBV5-1 and TRBJ1-2; tentatively, D is TRBD1 (6 bases). V was shortened by 4 bases and J by 6 bases, with 10 bases between the two germline ends. CDR3 size: 12 residues. Germline V gene lookup returns CDR1 SGHRS and CDR2 YFSETQ. The CDR3 DNA sequence: TGCGCCAGCAGCGGGGACACCCATGGCTACACCTTC. The encoded protein is CASSGDTHGYTF.

The J gene is TRBJ2-5, the V gene TRBV5-4; tentatively, D is TRBD1 or TRBD2 (6 bases each). CDR3 size: 15 residues. Germline CDR1 SGHNT, CDR2 YYREEE (reference sequence). Trimming left V 0 bases short and J 2 bases short, with 11 bases between. The CDR3 DNA follows: TGTGCCAGCAGCTTGGTACCGGGGGCACAAGAGACCCAGTACTTC. Protein sequence: CASSLVPGAQETQYF.